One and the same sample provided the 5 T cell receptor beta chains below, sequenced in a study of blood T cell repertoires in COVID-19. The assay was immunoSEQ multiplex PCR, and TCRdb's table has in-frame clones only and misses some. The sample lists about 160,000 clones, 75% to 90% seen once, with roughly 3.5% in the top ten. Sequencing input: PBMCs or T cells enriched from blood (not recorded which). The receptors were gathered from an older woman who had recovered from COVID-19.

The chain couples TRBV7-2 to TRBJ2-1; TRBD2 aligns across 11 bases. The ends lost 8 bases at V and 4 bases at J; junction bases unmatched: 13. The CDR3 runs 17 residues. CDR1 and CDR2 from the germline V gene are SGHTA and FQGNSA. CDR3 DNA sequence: TGTGCCAGCCAAGTGGGACTAGCGGAGTTTTTTTACAATGAGCAGTTCTTC. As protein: CASQVGLAEFFYNEQFF.

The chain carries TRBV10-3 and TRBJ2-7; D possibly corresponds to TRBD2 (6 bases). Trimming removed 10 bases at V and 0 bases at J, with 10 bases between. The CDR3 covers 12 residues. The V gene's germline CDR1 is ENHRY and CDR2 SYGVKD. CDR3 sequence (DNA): TGTGCCACTGGGGGGAGCTCCTACGAGCAGTACTTC. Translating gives CATGGSSYEQYF.

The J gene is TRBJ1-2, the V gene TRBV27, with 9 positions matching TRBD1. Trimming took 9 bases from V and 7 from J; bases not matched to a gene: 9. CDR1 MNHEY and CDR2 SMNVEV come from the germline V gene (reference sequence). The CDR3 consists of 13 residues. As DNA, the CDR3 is TGTGCCAGTCGAGGGACAGGGTCCCGTGGCTACACCTTC. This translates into CASRGTGSRGYTF.

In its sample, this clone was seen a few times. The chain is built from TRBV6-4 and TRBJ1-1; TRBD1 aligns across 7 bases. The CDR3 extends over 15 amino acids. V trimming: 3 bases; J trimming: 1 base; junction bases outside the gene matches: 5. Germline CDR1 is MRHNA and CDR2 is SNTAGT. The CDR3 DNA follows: TGTGCCAGCAGTGAACACAGGGGAAAGAACACTGAAGCTTTCTTT. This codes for CASSEHRGKNTEAFF.

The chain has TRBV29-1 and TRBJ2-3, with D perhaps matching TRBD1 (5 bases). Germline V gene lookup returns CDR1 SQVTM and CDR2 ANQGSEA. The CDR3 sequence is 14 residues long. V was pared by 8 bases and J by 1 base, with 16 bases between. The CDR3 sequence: CSSNPQGGTDTQYF. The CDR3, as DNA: TGCAGCTCAAACCCCCAGGGTGGCACAGATACGCAGTATTTT.